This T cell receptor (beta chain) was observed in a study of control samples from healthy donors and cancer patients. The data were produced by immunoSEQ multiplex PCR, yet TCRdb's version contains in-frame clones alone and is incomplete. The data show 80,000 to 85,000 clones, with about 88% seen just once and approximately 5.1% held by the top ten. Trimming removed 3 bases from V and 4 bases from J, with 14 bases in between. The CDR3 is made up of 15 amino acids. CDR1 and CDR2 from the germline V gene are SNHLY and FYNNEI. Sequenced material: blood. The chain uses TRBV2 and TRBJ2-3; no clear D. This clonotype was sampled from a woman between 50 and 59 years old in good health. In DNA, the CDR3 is TGTGCCAGCAGTGAGGGTGTTCCGTTGGCAGATACGCAGTATTTT. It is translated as CASSEGVPLADTQYF.